These T cell receptor beta chains were read from a single sample in a study of breast tumors, draining lymph nodes, adjacent tissues. TCRdb called the multiplex PCR reads again in MiXCR, with one record for every CDR3 protein. The sample has 10,000 to 15,000 distinct CDR3 sequences; approximately 35% are singletons. The source material was breast tumor tissue. These receptors were obtained from a female donor with breast cancer. Some clones in this sample may be carry-over from other donors' samples. The CDR3 runs from the conserved cysteine through the conserved F or W. A D gene is named only where the DNA matches it firmly. Part of the rows lack a size; the others show once, few, many or a class for expanded clones.

clone_size j_call v_call d_call cdr3_nt cdr3_aa
many TRBJ2-7 TRBV28 NA TGTGCCAGCAGTTCCAACAGGGTTCGGTACGAGCAGTACTTC CASSSNRVRYEQYF
many TRBJ2-3 TRBV6-4 TRBD2 TGTGCCAGCAGTGACTCCGGGACTAGCGGGGGGGCAGATACGCAGTATTTT CASSDSGTSGGADTQYF
NA TRBJ2-1 TRBV2 NA TGTGCCAGCAGTGAGCAGGCAGGGATCTACAATGAGCAGTTCTTC CASSEQAGIYNEQFF
NA TRBJ2-7 TRBV6-1 NA TGTGCCAGCAGTGAAGCAGGGGTCGAGCAGTACTTC CASSEAGVEQYF
many TRBJ2-2 TRBV7-9 NA TGTGCCAGCAGCTTAGATGCCGGGGAGCTGTTTTTT CASSLDAGELFF
few TRBJ1-1 TRBV7-9 TRBD1 TGTGCCAGCAGCTTCAGTCGGCCAGGGGGCTTGAACACTGAAGCTTTCTTT CASSFSRPGGLNTEAFF
many TRBJ2-5 TRBV18 TRBD1 TGTGCCAGCTCGCGACAACAGGGGCGGGAGACCCAGTACTTC CASSRQQGRETQYF
medium-sized TRBJ2-7 TRBV5-1 NA TGCGCCAGCAGCTTGTACAGGGACTCCTACGAGCAGTACTTC CASSLYRDSYEQYF
many TRBJ2-3 TRBV7-2 TRBD1 TGTGCCAGCAGCATAGGACAGGCGGGAGATACGCAGTATTTT CASSIGQAGDTQYF
many TRBJ1-5 TRBV20-1 NA TGCAGTGCTAGACAGGGGTATCAGCCCCAGCATTTT CSARQGYQPQHF
many TRBJ2-5 TRBV6-5 TRBD1 TGTGCCAGCAGGGGTACGGACAGGAGGGAGACCCAGTACTTC CASRGTDRRETQYF
many TRBJ2-2 TRBV5-1 TRBD1 TGCGCCAGCAGCGGAAACAGGGGGACTACCGGGGAGCTGTTTTTT CASSGNRGTTGELFF
many TRBJ2-2 TRBV27 TRBD1 TGTGCCAGCAAAAGGGACAGTCCCACCGGGGAGCTGTTTTTT CASKRDSPTGELFF
NA TRBJ1-3 TRBV7-9 NA TGTGCCAGCAGCTTATCGACTAGGGAAAACTCTGGAAACACCATATATTTT CASSLSTRENSGNTIYF
many TRBJ1-2 TRBV7-2 NA TGTGCCAGCAGCTTAGTGCGTGGGTATGGCTACACCTTC CASSLVRGYGYTF
many TRBJ2-7 TRBV5-5 NA TGTGCCAGCAGCTTGGTTTCGGGAGCCCAGTACGAGCAGTACTTC CASSLVSGAQYEQYF
NA TRBJ2-3 TRBV28 NA TGTGCCAGCAGTTTGGAGGCCCTACCCACCCCCACAGATACGCAGTATTTT CASSLEALPTPTDTQYF
many TRBJ2-1 TRBV9 TRBD2 TGTGCCAGCAGCGCTCCCGGGACTAGTTTTGAGCAGTTCTTC CASSAPGTSFEQFF
many TRBJ2-3 TRBV20-1 NA TGCAGTGCTAGAAAGGACAGCACAGATACGCAGTATTTT CSARKDSTDTQYF
NA TRBJ2-1 TRBV7-9 NA TGTGCCAGCAGCTGGGACAACAATGAGCAGTTCTTC CASSWDNNEQFF
many TRBJ2-3 TRBV14 NA TGTGCCAGCAGCCAAGACCCACCGTTCGGGGATACGCAGTATTTT CASSQDPPFGDTQYF
many TRBJ2-6 TRBV19 TRBD1 TGTGCCAGTGATCCGGGACAGGGGGCTGGGGCCAACGTCCTGACTTTC CASDPGQGAGANVLTF
many TRBJ1-5 TRBV18 TRBD1 TGTGCCAGCTCATCGGGACAGGGGGTCCAGCCCCAGCATTTT CASSSGQGVQPQHF
NA TRBJ1-2 TRBV29-1 NA TGCAGCGTAGGAACAGGATCGGGCGGCTACACCTTC CSVGTGSGGYTF
medium-sized TRBJ2-3 TRBV2 TRBD1 TGTGCCAGCAGTGAGCAGGGACAGTGGACGCAGTATTTT CASSEQGQWTQYF
many TRBJ1-4 TRBV5-1 NA TGCGCCAGCAGCTTGGATCCCGGGGAAAATAGACTGTTTTTT CASSLDPGENRLFF
medium-sized TRBJ2-1 TRBV25-1 NA TGTGCCAGCAGTGAATCATGGGGCGTAAGCTCCTACAATGAGCAGTTCTTC CASSESWGVSSYNEQFF
medium-sized TRBJ2-7 TRBV5-1 NA TGCGCCAGCAGCTTGGAAGGGGACGAGCAGTACTTC CASSLEGDEQYF
many TRBJ2-5 TRBV5-1 NA TGCGCCAGCGACGGGGCATTCGGTGGCCAAGAGACCCAGTACTTC CASDGAFGGQETQYF
many TRBJ1-4 TRBV5-1 NA TGCGCCAGCAGCTCGGACCCCCTCCCCAATGAAAAACTGTTTTTT CASSSDPLPNEKLFF
many TRBJ2-2 TRBV20-1 TRBD2 TGCAGTGCTAGAGCTAGGGGACTAGCGGGAGTGAGGGGCGGGGAGCTGTTTTTT CSARARGLAGVRGGELFF
NA TRBJ2-7 TRBV5-6 NA TGTGCCAGCAGCTCCCCGGGGGACGTCTTACGGGAGCAGTACTTC CASSSPGDVLREQYF
NA TRBJ2-7 TRBV2 NA TGTGCCAGCAGAGGGGACGTTGACGAGCAGTACTTC CASRGDVDEQYF
NA TRBJ2-3 TRBV20-1 NA TGCAGTGCTAACCGGGGTGAGGCTAGCACAGATACGCAGTATTTT CSANRGEASTDTQYF
medium-sized TRBJ2-2 TRBV7-2 NA TGTGCCAGCAGCTTAGGCCTAGCGAACACCGGGGAGCTGTTTTTT CASSLGLANTGELFF
many TRBJ1-2 TRBV7-8 NA TGTGCCAGCAGCTTAGAGTCGGGCATCCTTTCGGGGAGCTACACCTTC CASSLESGILSGSYTF
NA TRBJ2-3 TRBV30 NA TGTGCCTGGGTCAGGGGCAGGGTTACAGATACGCAGTATTTT CAWVRGRVTDTQYF
medium-sized TRBJ1-6 TRBV20-1 NA TGCAGTGCTGGGGAGGGGATGGGGCGTAGGTTCGGTTCACCCCTCCACTTT CSAGEGMGRRFGSPLHF
many TRBJ2-1 TRBV7-2 NA TGTGCCAGCAGCCATCGGGGCACCACTCCCTACAATGAGCAGTTCTTC CASSHRGTTPYNEQFF
medium-sized TRBJ1-4 TRBV4-1 NA TGCGCCAGCAGCCAAGGACAGTATAGGATGGTCAATGAAAAACTGTTTTTT CASSQGQYRMVNEKLFF
many TRBJ1-5 TRBV12-5 NA TGTGCTAGTGGTTTGTTGTGTCGGGGGGCGCATCAGCCCCAGCATTTT CASGLLCRGAHQPQHF
many TRBJ2-1 TRBV19 NA TGTGCCAGTAGTATAGTGTCAGGGGTTGGCAATGAGCAGTTCTTC CASSIVSGVGNEQFF
medium-sized TRBJ2-7 TRBV29-1 TRBD1 TGCAGCGTTGAAGTGTGGCAGGGGGCTAATTACGAGCAGTACTTC CSVEVWQGANYEQYF
NA TRBJ1-4 TRBV2 NA TGTGCCAGCGCGGGGCGCGCTAATGAAAAACTGTTTTTT CASAGRANEKLFF
medium-sized TRBJ1-2 TRBV20-1 NA TGCAGTGCTAGAAATGGGGCTCTGAACTATGGCTACACCTTC CSARNGALNYGYTF
medium-sized TRBJ2-1 TRBV12-3/TRBV12-4 TRBD2 TGTGCCAGCAGTTTAGTCGGGGCTAGCGGGGGAAGGAATGAGCAGTTCTTC CASSLVGASGGRNEQFF
NA TRBJ1-2 TRBV20-1 NA TGCAGTGCCGGCGGGGGATTCTATGGCTACACCTTC CSAGGGFYGYTF
many TRBJ2-3 TRBV20-1 TRBD2 TGCAGTGCTAGAGATGCGCGGGGGGGGGGTACAGATACGCAGTATTTT CSARDARGGGTDTQYF
NA TRBJ1-1 TRBV20-1 NA TGCAGTGCTGGTGGGGGGGCGATAGGCGGCGCTGAAGCTTTCTTT CSAGGGAIGGAEAFF
NA TRBJ1-2 TRBV20-1 NA TGCAATCTCAGGGTCCTCCCCTATGGCTCCACCTTC CNLRVLPYGSTF
NA TRBJ2-1 TRBV2 TRBD2 TGTGCCAGCAGTAGCAGGGCTAGCGGAATCTACAATGAGCAGTTCTTC CASSSRASGIYNEQFF
many TRBJ2-2 TRBV27 TRBD2 TGTGCCAGCAGTCCTCTAGCGGGAGCGGGCGGGGAGCTGTTTTTT CASSPLAGAGGELFF
many TRBJ1-2 TRBV27 NA TGTGCCAGCAGTTTAACAGTTAACTATGGCTACACCTTC CASSLTVNYGYTF
many TRBJ2-3 TRBV10-1 NA TGCGCCAGCAGCCGGACAGTGGGGGATACGCAGTATTTT CASSRTVGDTQYF